This T cell receptor beta chain was sequenced during a study of human T cells and chemical hapten exposure. Study-level information: Reading of the patch tests, which applied 0.01% DPC to the upper back, occurred at 6 days.

The ends lost 0 bases at V and 3 bases at J; junction bases unmatched: 4. Germline values: CDR1 LGHNA, CDR2 YSLEER. The CDR3 totals 16 residues. TCRdb reprocessed the RACE reads via MiXCR and lists one record per CDR3 protein. The table shows tens of thousands of distinct CDR3 sequences, with approximately 11% occurring only once. Study-level findings and limits: Relative to controls, expanded TCRs formed significantly more large CDR3 similarity clusters.

This clonotype occurred a few times. Antigen unknown. Stated time point: pre-sensitization, week 0. Treatment of the sample: therapeutic diphenylcyclopropenone sensitization with weekly scalp DPC. The chain links TRBV4-3 to TRBJ2-3; 9 bases agree with TRBD1. Sequencing was performed on whole blood, taken in connection with sensitization to the hapten diphenylcyclopropenone (DPC). The sequence was collected from a woman aged 50 to 60 with alopecia areata. Some clones in this sample may be carry-over from other donors' samples. The CDR3 nucleotides are TGCGCCAGCAGCCAAGAGCGGGACAGGGTTACAGATACGCAGTATTTT. It yields the protein CASSQERDRVTDTQYF.